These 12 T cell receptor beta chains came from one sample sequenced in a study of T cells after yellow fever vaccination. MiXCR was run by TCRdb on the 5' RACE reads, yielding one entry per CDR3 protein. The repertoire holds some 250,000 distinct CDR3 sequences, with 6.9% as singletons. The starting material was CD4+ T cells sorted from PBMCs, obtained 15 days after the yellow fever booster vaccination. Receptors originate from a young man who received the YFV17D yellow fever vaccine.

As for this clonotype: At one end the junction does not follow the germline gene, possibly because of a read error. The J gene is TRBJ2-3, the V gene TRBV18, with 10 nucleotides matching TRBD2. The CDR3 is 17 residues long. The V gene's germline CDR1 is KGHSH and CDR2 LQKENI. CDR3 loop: CASSRPSGRWGTDTKYF. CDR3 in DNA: TGTGCCAGCTCACGCCCTAGCGGGAGATGGGGCACAGATACGAAGTATTTT.

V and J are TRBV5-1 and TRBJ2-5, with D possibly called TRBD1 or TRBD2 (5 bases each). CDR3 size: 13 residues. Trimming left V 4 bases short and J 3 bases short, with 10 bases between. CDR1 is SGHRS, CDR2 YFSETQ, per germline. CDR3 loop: CASSRDGEETQYF. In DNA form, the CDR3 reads TGCGCCAGCAGCCGGGACGGAGAAGAGACCCAGTACTTC. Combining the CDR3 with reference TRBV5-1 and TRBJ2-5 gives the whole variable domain KAGVTQTPRYLIKTRGQQVTLSCSPISGHRSVSWYQQTPGQGLQFLFEYFSETQRNKGNFPGRFSGRQFSNSRSEMNVSTLELGDSALYLCASSRDGEETQYFGPGTRLLVL.

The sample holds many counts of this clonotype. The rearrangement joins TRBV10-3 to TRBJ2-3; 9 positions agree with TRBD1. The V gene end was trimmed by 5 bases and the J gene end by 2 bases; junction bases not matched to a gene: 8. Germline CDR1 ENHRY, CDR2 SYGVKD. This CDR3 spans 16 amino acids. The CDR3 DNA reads TGTGCCATCAGTAGACAGGGGGATATTCCCACAGATACGCAGTATTTT. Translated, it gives CAISRQGDIPTDTQYF.

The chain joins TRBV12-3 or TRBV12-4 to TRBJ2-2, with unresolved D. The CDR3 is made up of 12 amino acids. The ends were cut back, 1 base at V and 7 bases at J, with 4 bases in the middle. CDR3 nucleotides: TGTGCCAGCAGTTTAGATTTCGGGGAGCTGTTTTTT. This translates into CASSLDFGELFF.

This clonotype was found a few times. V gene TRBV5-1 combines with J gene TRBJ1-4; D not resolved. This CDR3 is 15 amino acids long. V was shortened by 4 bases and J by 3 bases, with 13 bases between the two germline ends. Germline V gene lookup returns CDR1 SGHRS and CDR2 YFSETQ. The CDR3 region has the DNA TGCGCCAGCAGCCCCCAAGGTGCGCCTAATGAAAAACTGTTTTTT. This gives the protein CASSPQGAPNEKLFF.

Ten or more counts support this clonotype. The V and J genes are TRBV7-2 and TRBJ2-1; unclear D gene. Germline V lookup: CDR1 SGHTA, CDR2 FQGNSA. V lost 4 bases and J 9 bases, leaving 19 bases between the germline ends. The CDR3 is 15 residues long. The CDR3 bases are TGTGCCAGCAGCTCTACGGACCTCAGAAGGACTGAGCAGTTCTTC. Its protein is CASSSTDLRRTEQFF.

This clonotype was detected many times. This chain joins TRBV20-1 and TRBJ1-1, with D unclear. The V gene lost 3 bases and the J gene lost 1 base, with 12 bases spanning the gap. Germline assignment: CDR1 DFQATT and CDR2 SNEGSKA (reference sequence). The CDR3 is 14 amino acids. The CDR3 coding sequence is TGCAGTGCTAGGGGCCTGCGACAGAACACTGAAGCTTTCTTT. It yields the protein CSARGLRQNTEAFF.

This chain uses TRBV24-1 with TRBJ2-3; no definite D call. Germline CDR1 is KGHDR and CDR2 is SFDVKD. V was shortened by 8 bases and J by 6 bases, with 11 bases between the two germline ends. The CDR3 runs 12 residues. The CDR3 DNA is TGTGCCACCACCCCCCCATCGGATACGCAGTATTTT. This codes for CATTPPSDTQYF.

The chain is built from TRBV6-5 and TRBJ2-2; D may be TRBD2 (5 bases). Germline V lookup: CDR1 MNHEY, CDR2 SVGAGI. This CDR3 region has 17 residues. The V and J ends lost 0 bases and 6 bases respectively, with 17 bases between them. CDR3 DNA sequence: TGTGCCAGCAGTTACTCGAGCCCGGGGTTATGGTCCGGGGAGCTGTTTTTT. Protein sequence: CASSYSSPGLWSGELFF.

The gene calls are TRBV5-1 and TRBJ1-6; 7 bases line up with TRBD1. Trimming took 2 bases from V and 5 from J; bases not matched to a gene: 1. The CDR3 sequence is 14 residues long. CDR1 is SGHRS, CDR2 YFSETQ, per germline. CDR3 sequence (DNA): TGCGCCAGCAGCTTAACAGGGGATAATTCACCCCTCCACTTT. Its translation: CASSLTGDNSPLHF.

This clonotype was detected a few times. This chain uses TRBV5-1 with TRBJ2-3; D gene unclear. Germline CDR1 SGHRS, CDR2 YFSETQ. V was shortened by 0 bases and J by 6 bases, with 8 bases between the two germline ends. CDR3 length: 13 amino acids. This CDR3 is CASSLEWWDTQYF. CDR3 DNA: TGCGCCAGCAGCTTGGAATGGTGGGATACGCAGTATTTT.

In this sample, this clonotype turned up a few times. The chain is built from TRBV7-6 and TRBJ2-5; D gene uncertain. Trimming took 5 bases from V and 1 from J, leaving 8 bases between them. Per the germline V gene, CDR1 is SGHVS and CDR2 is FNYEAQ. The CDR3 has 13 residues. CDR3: CASSPVVQETQYF. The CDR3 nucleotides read TGTGCCAGCAGCCCCGTGGTCCAAGAGACCCAGTACTTC.